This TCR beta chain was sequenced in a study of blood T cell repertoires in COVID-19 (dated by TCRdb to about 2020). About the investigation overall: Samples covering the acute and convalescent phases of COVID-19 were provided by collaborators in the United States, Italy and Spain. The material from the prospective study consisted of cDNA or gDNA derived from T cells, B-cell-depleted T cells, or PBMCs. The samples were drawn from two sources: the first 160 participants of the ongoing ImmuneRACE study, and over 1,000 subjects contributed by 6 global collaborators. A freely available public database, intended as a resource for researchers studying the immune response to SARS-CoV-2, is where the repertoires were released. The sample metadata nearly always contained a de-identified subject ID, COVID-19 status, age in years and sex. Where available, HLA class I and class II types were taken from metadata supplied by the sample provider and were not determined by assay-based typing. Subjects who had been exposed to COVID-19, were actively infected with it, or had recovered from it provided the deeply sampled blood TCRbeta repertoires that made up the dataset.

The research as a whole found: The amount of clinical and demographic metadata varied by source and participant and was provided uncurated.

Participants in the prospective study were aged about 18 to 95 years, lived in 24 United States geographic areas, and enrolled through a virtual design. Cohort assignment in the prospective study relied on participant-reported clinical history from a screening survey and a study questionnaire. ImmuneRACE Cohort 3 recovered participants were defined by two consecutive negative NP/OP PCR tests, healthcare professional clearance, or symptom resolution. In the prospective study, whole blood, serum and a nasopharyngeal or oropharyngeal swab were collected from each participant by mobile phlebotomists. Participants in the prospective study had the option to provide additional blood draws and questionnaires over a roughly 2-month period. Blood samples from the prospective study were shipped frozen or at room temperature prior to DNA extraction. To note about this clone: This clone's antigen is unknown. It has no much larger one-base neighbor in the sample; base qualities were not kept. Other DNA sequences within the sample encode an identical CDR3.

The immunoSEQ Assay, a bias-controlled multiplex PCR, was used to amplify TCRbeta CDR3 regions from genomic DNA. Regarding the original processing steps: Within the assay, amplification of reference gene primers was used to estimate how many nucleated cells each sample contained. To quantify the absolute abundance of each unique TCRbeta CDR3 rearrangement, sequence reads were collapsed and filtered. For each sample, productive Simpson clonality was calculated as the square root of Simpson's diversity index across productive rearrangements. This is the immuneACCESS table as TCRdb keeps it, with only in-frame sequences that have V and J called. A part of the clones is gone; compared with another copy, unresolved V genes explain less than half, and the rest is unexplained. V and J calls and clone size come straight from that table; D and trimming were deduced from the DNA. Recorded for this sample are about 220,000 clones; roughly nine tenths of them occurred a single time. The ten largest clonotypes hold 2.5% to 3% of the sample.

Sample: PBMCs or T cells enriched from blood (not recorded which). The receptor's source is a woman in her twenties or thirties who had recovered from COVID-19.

The CDR3 protein: CASSLGQGARGYTF. The nucleotides read TGCGCCAGCAGCCTTGGACAGGGGGCTCGTGGCTACACCTTC. The chain is made from TRBV5-1 and TRBJ1-2; 11 central bases correspond to TRBD1. The cysteine opens and the phenylalanine closes a CDR3 of 14 amino acids. Kept here is only the CDR3 DNA, which spans 42 bases and is read in frame from base 1. The germline V and J ends show losses of 4 bases and 7 bases respectively, and no gene match explains 6 bases of the junction. CDR1 and CDR2 are read off the germline V gene as SGHRS and YFSETQ.